This T cell receptor beta chain appears in the sequencing data of a study of technical replicates of blood from several donors. Trimming cost V 4 bases and J 2 bases, with 6 bases left between them. Germline CDR1 and CDR2: SGHVS and FNYEAQ. The CDR3 consists of 12 residues. Profiling relied on immunoSEQ multiplex PCR, and the TCRdb table lists in-frame clones only, not all of them. There are 73,000 or so clones in the sample; about 91% occur only once, and 0.2% to 0.25% lies in the top ten. Sequencing was carried out using T cells isolated from PBMCs. This receptor was taken from a human donor in good health. The V call is TRBV7-6, the J call TRBJ2-7; D call uncertain. CDR3 coding DNA: TGTGCCAGCAGCTCCCTTACCTACGAGCAGTACTTC. It yields the protein CASSSLTYEQYF.